Each of the 13 T cell receptor beta chains below was sequenced from the same sample in a study of T cell responses to AZD1222 COVID-19 vaccine. Data came from immunoSEQ multiplex PCR; TCRdb stores just in-frame clones and leaves some out. Of under 150,000 clones in the sample, 70% to 90% were seen once. The sequencing used peripheral blood, collected on day 0 of MenACWY control vaccination. Source of these receptors: an adult in good health.

V gene TRBV6-6 combines with J gene TRBJ2-2; 7 bases match TRBD1. V lost 2 bases to trimming and J lost 0 bases; unmatched junction nucleotides: 3. The CDR3 runs to 16 residues. Germline V gene data show CDR1 as MNHNY and CDR2 as SVGAGI (reference sequence). The CDR3 DNA is TGTGCCAGCAGTTACCGGGACAGTCCGAACACCGGGGAGCTGTTTTTT. This translates into CASSYRDSPNTGELFF.

The chain couples TRBV2 to TRBJ2-2; no definite D call. Trimming shortened V by 7 bases and J by 4 bases, and 10 bases separated the two germline ends. The length of the CDR3 is 13 residues. Germline V gene data show CDR1 as SNHLY and CDR2 as FYNNEI. The CDR3 sequence is CASKTETTGELFF. DNA of the CDR3: TGTGCCAGCAAGACGGAGACCACCGGGGAGCTGTTTTTT.

The CDR3 region has the DNA TGTGCCAGCAGCTTAGCACAGGTCCGCTACAATGAGCAGTTCTTC. Its translation: CASSLAQVRYNEQFF. V is TRBV11-1 and J is TRBJ2-1; D might be TRBD1 (5 bases). The CDR3 extends over 15 amino acids. V was cut by 0 bases and J by 3 bases, with 9 bases left in between. Germline values: CDR1 SGHAT, CDR2 FQDESV (reference sequence). Full variable domain (outside the CDR3, taken from reference TRBV11-1 and TRBJ2-1): EAEVAQSPRYKITEKSQAVAFWCDPISGHATLYWYRQILGQGPELLVQFQDESVVDDSQLPKDRFSAERLKGVDSTLKIQPAELGDSAMYLCASSLAQVRYNEQFFGPGTRLTVL.

The J gene is TRBJ2-1, the V gene TRBV2; 7 bases align to TRBD1. V lost 6 bases and J lost 3; bases outside the gene matches: 8. Germline CDR1 SNHLY, CDR2 FYNNEI. The CDR3 consists of 15 residues. For the CDR3, the DNA is TGTGCCAGCAGCGTACAGGGGCCAAACTACAATGAGCAGTTCTTC. Translation: CASSVQGPNYNEQFF.

The chain employs TRBV5-1 and TRBJ2-3; D unresolved. This CDR3 is 15 amino acids long. The V and J ends lost 4 bases and 0 bases respectively, with 12 bases between them. Looked up from germline, CDR1 is SGHRS and CDR2 is YFSETQ. The CDR3 region has the DNA TGCGCCAGCAGCACCGGATCTTCTAGCACAGATACGCAGTATTTT. It translates to CASSTGSSSTDTQYF.

The chain carries TRBV27 and TRBJ1-5, with D uncertain. CDR1 MNHEY and CDR2 SMNVEV come from the germline V gene (reference sequence). Trimming stripped 5 bases from V and 1 base from J, with 3 bases between. This CDR3 has 12 residues. The DNA of the CDR3 is TGTGCCAGCAGTAAGAGCAATCAGCCCCAGCATTTT. It codes for CASSKSNQPQHF.

This clone was counted a few times. The chain is built from TRBV9 and TRBJ2-2; 10 bases align to TRBD1. The CDR3 consists of 17 residues. Looked up from germline, CDR1 is SGDLS and CDR2 is YYNGEE. V gave up 1 base and J gave up 0 bases; unmatched junction bases: 3. In DNA form, the CDR3 reads TGTGCCAGCAGCGTAAGGGGGACAGGGGCGAACACCGGGGAGCTGTTTTTT. It is translated as CASSVRGTGANTGELFF.

The rearrangement joins TRBV6-5 to TRBJ2-2, with D hard to call. This CDR3 comprises 12 residues. Deletions cut 8 bases from V and 0 bases from J, with 4 bases between. CDR1 is MNHEY and CDR2 is SVGAGI in the germline V gene. The CDR3 loop reads CASASNTGELFF. CDR3 DNA sequence: TGTGCCAGCGCCTCGAACACCGGGGAGCTGTTTTTT.

This sequence joins TRBV6-1 and TRBJ1-4, with TRBD1 matching 7 bases. CDR3 size: 17 residues. The germline gives CDR1 MNHNS, CDR2 SASEGT. With 2 bases clipped from V and 0 bases from J, the junction kept 6 bases outside the gene matches. CDR3 protein: CASSESGRGSTNEKLFF. The CDR3 nucleotides are TGTGCCAGCAGTGAATCCGGCAGGGGGTCAACTAATGAAAAACTGTTTTTT.

The chain links TRBV9 to TRBJ1-4; TRBD1 matches at 9 bases. The germline gives CDR1 SGDLS, CDR2 YYNGEE. After removal of 4 bases from V and 8 bases from J, the junction contained 15 bases not matched to a gene. The CDR3 is 17 residues long. The CDR3 reads CASSLTGGGGEREKLFF. CDR3 bases: TGTGCCAGCAGCCTAACAGGGGGCGGGGGAGAACGGGAAAAACTGTTTTTT. The whole variable domain, filled in from reference TRBV9 and TRBJ1-4, reads DSGVTQTPKHLITATGQRVTLRCSPRSGDLSVYWYQQSLDQGLQFLIQYYNGEERAKGNILERFSAQQFPDLHSELNLSSLELGDSALYFCASSLTGGGGEREKLFFGSGTQLSVL.

The J gene is TRBJ1-6, the V gene TRBV30; D is unclear. The CDR3 consists of 13 residues. The V end was cut by 2 bases, the J end by 6 bases, with 8 bases between. Germline V lookup: CDR1 GTSNPN, CDR2 SVGIG (reference sequence). This chain's CDR3 is CAWSTAGNSPLHF. In nucleotides, the CDR3 is TGTGCCTGGAGTACTGCGGGTAATTCACCCCTCCACTTT. Full variable domain (missing parts from reference TRBV30 and TRBJ1-6): SQTIHQWPATLVQPVGSPLSLECTVEGTSNPNLYWYRQAAGRGLQLLFYSVGIGQISSEVPQNLSASRPQDRQFILSSKKLLLSDSGFYLCAWSTAGNSPLHFGNGTRLTVT.

V is TRBV7-9 and J is TRBJ2-5; D ambiguous. Germline CDR1 is SEHNR and CDR2 is FQNEAQ (reference sequence). This CDR3 is built from 14 residues. The ends were cut back, 1 base at V and 2 bases at J, with 8 bases in the middle. In DNA form, the CDR3 reads TGTGCCAGCAGCTTAGGACTTTCTCAAGAGACCCAGTACTTC. The encoded protein is CASSLGLSQETQYF. Supplemented by reference TRBV7-9 and TRBJ2-5, the full variable domain reads DTGVSQNPRHKITKRGQNVTFRCDPISEHNRLYWYRQTLGQGPEFLTYFQNEAQLEKSRLLSDRFSAERPKGSFSTLEIQRTEQGDSAMYLCASSLGLSQETQYFGPGTRLLVL.

The chain has TRBV19 and TRBJ1-5; 7 nucleotides agree with TRBD1. The germline V gene has CDR1 LNHDA and CDR2 SQIVND (reference sequence). V was clipped by 2 bases and J by 0 bases; unmatched bases: 10. CDR3 size: 18 residues. The CDR3: CASSIYEGQTVSNQPQHF. The DNA of the CDR3 is TGTGCCAGTAGTATATATGAGGGACAGACCGTTAGCAATCAGCCCCAGCATTTT. The full variable domain, rest sourced from reference TRBV19 and TRBJ1-5, is DGGITQSPKYLFRKEGQNVTLSCEQNLNHDAMYWYRQDPGQGLRLIYYSQIVNDFQKGDIAEGYSVSREKKESFPLTVTSAQKNPTAFYLCASSIYEGQTVSNQPQHFGDGTRLSIL.